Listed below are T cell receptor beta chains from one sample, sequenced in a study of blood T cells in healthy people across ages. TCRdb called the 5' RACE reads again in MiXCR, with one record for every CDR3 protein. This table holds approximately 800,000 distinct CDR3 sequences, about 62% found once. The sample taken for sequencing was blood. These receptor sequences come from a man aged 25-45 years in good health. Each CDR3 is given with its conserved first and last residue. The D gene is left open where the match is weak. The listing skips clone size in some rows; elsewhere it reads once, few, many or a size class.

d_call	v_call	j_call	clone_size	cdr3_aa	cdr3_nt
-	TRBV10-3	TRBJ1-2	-	CAISVEGRGSYGYTF	TGTGCCATCAGTGTCGAGGGCCGGGGCTCCTATGGCTACACCTTC
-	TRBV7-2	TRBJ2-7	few	CASSRDHSYEQYF	TGTGCCAGCAGCCGGGACCACTCCTACGAGCAGTACTTC
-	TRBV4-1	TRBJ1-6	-	CASSPVAGYNSPLHF	TGCGCCAGCAGCCCCGTGGCAGGTTATAATTCACCCCTCCACTTT
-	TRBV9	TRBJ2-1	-	CASSVEGTRLNEQFF	TGTGCCAGCAGCGTAGAGGGGACAAGGCTCAATGAGCAGTTCTTC
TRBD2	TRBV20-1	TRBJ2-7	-	CSARNSGRSEQYF	TGCAGTGCTAGAAATAGCGGGAGATCCGAGCAGTACTTC
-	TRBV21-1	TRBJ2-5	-	CASSKGLDSQETQYF	TGTGCCAGCAGCAAAGGTCTGGACAGTCAAGAGACCCAGTACTTC
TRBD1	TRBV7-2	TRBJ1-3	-	CASNPTGNGNTIYF	TGTGCCAGCAACCCGACAGGGAATGGAAACACCATATATTTT
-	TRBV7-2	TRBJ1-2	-	CASSPYPSNGYTF	TGTGCCAGCAGCCCGTACCCTTCCAATGGCTACACCTTC
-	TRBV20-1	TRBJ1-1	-	CSAVPGNTEAFF	TGCAGTGCCGTACCTGGGAACACTGAAGCTTTCTTT
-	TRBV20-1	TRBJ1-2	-	CSANPARGYTF	TGCAGTGCGAACCCTGCGAGAGGCTACACCTTC
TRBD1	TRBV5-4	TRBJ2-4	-	CASSPRQGLAKNIQYF	TGTGCCAGCAGCCCAAGACAGGGTCTGGCCAAAAACATTCAGTACTTC
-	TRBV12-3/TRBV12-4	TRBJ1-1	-	CASSPSREFPNTEAFF	TGTGCCAGCAGTCCTTCCCGGGAATTTCCGAACACTGAAGCTTTCTTT
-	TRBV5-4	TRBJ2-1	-	CASSLSRNDEQFF	TGTGCCAGCAGCCTGTCCCGGAACGATGAGCAGTTCTTC
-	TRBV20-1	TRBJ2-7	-	CSATALQYEQYF	TGCAGTGCTACTGCTTTACAGTACGAGCAGTACTTC
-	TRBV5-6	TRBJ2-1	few	CASRVTRIAGEQFF	TGTGCCAGCAGGGTAACACGGATCGCGGGTGAGCAGTTCTTC
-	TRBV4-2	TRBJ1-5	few	CASSQGGQPQHF	TGTGCCAGCAGCCAGGGGGGACAGCCCCAGCATTTT
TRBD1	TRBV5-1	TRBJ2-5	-	CASRRTGGDETQYF	TGCGCCAGCAGGAGGACAGGGGGCGACGAGACCCAGTACTTC
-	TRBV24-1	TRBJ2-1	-	CATSDRGPYNEQFF	TGTGCCACCAGTGACCGGGGACCCTACAATGAGCAGTTCTTC
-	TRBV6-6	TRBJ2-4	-	CASSYAGGTLAKSIQYF	TGTGCCAGCAGTTACGCAGGAGGGACGCTAGCCAAAAGCATTCAGTACTTC
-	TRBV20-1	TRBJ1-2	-	CSLIRTARGYTF	TGCAGCCTAATCAGGACGGCTCGGGGCTACACCTTC
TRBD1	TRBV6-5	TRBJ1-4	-	CASSITGGNEKLFF	TGTGCCAGCAGCATTACAGGGGGCAATGAAAAACTGTTTTTT
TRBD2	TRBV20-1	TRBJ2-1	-	CSAIPGTSVTYNEQFF	TGCAGTGCCATCCCGGGGACTAGCGTTACCTACAATGAGCAGTTCTTC
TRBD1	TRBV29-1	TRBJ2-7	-	CSVEDGQGPAAYEQYF	TGCAGCGTCGAAGACGGACAGGGCCCCGCGGCCTACGAGCAGTACTTC
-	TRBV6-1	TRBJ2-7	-	CASSERGKSYEQYF	TGTGCCAGCAGTGAAAGGGGGAAGTCCTACGAGCAGTACTTC
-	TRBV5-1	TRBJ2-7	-	CASRTEISYEQYF	TGCGCCAGCAGAACGGAGATCTCGTACGAGCAGTACTTC
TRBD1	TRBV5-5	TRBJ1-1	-	CASSLRDRDTEAFF	TGTGCCAGCAGCTTGAGGGACAGGGACACTGAAGCTTTCTTT
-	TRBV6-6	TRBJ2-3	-	CASSYFHSSGTDTQYF	TGTGCCAGCAGTTACTTCCATTCCTCCGGAACAGATACGCAGTATTTT
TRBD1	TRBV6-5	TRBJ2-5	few	CASSSHTGGEETQYF	TGTGCCAGCAGTTCGCACACAGGGGGTGAGGAGACCCAGTACTTC
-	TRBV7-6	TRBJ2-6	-	CASSLGSTRGSGANVLTF	TGTGCCAGCAGCTTAGGGTCGACGCGGGGCTCTGGGGCCAACGTCCTGACTTTC
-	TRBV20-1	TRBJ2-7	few	CSVPGVGGARYEQYF	TGCAGTGTGCCAGGCGTCGGCGGAGCCCGCTACGAGCAGTACTTC
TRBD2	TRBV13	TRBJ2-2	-	CASSHSLSGGPRTGELFF	TGTGCCAGCAGCCATAGCTTGTCGGGGGGGCCGAGGACCGGGGAGCTGTTTTTT
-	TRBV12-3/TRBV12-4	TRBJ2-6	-	CASSLVQGSGANVLTF	TGTGCCAGCAGTTTAGTTCAGGGGTCTGGGGCCAACGTCCTGACTTTC
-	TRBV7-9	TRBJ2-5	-	CASDYREGRSQYF	TGTGCCAGCGACTATAGGGAAGGACGTTCCCAGTACTTC
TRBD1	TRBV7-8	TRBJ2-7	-	CASSWDRVEQYF	TGTGCCAGCAGCTGGGACAGGGTCGAGCAGTACTTC
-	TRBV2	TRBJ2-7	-	CASNDPSRYEQYF	TGTGCCAGCAACGACCCCTCTCGCTACGAGCAGTACTTC
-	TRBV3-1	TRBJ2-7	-	CASKNQGGSYEQYF	TGTGCCAGCAAAAATCAGGGGGGGTCCTACGAGCAGTACTTC
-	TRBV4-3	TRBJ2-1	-	CASSQEGSYNEQFF	TGCGCCAGCAGCCAGGAGGGATCCTACAATGAGCAGTTCTTC
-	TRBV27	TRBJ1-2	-	CASSSYRYFGDGYTF	TGTGCCAGCAGTTCCTACCGGTATTTCGGGGATGGCTACACCTTC
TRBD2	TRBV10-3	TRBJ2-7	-	CAIRAGGSYEQYF	TGTGCCATTCGAGCGGGAGGGTCCTACGAGCAGTACTTC
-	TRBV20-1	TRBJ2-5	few	CSARDPSVLETQYF	TGCAGTGCTAGAGATCCCTCCGTTCTGGAGACCCAGTACTTC
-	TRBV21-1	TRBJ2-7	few	CASSKELSPLYEQYF	TGTGCCAGCAGCAAAGAGCTGTCGCCGCTCTACGAGCAGTACTTC
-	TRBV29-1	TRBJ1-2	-	CSVEDWVLRGYTF	TGCAGCGTTGAGGATTGGGTTCTTCGGGGCTACACCTTC
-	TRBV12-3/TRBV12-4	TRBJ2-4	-	CASSLTRWGQYF	TGTGCCAGCAGTTTAACGCGTTGGGGGCAGTACTTC
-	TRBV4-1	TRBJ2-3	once	CASSQDRRDCQYF	TGCGCCAGCAGCCAAGATCGGAGGGACTGCCAGTATTTT
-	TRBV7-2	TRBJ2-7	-	CASSRRGTETYEQYF	TGTGCCAGCAGCCGCCGGGGGACTGAGACCTACGAGCAGTACTTC
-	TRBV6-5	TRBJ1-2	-	CASSYRGLPRHYGYTF	TGTGCCAGCAGTTACCGAGGACTCCCGAGGCACTATGGCTACACCTTC
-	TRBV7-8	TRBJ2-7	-	CASSLVDHSYEQYF	TGTGCCAGCAGCTTAGTGGACCACTCCTACGAGCAGTACTTC
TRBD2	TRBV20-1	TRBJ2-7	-	CSAPNPSGGDYEQYF	TGCAGTGCCCCAAATCCTAGCGGAGGGGACTACGAGCAGTACTTC
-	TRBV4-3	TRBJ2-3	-	CASSQDRNYPTTDTQYF	TGCGCCAGCAGCCAAGATCGGAACTACCCAACCACAGATACGCAGTATTTT
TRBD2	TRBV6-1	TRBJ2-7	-	CASTASGGASLDYEQYF	TGTGCCAGCACGGCTAGCGGGGGGGCCTCACTTGACTACGAGCAGTACTTC
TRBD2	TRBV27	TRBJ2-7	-	CASETTAGPYNEQYF	TGTGCCAGCGAGACAACAGCGGGACCCTACAATGAGCAGTACTTC
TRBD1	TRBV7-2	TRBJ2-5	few	CASSALGTGGGETQYF	TGTGCCAGCAGCGCCCTTGGGACAGGAGGAGGAGAGACCCAGTACTTC
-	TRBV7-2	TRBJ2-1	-	CASSRQANEQFF	TGTGCCAGCAGCCGCCAGGCCAATGAGCAGTTCTTC